The next 21 T cell receptor beta chains were all read from a single sample in a study of T-cell reconstitution after alpha-beta-depleted transplantation in children. TCRbeta library construction was performed incorporating unique molecular identifiers. MiXCR, run by TCRdb on the PCR reads, gives a single entry per CDR3 protein. This sample carries some 200,000 distinct CDR3 sequences, approximately 8.4% of them seen once, and the ten largest clones take 35% to 45%. Material: PBMCs, mostly from graft donor cells, obtained 360 days after TCRalphabeta/CD19-depleted stem cell transplant. These receptors came from a male patient under 10 years old who had a stem cell transplant for acute myeloid leukemia, so the T cells may come from the graft donor.

The chain combines TRBV21-1 with TRBJ2-7; TRBD2, the D gene given by the table, was not confirmed from the DNA. TRBV21-1 is termed a pseudogene. The CDR3 has 16 amino acids. The CDR3 DNA is TGTGCCAGCAGGTCGGCGGGCAAAGTACTGTCCTACGAGCAGTACGTC. It codes for CASRSAGKVLSYEQYV.

This clonotype was seen a few times. The chain links TRBV30 to TRBJ2-7; D uncertain. V lost 5 bases, J lost 3 bases, and 17 bases lay in between. This CDR3 has 14 amino acids. CDR1 and CDR2 from the germline V gene are GTSNPN and SVGIG (reference sequence). The chain's CDR3 is CAWEPIRLFYEQYF. Here the CDR3 DNA reads TGTGCCTGGGAGCCCATTCGGCTTTTCTACGAGCAGTACTTC.

This clonotype came up a few times. The CDR3 nucleotides are TGTGCCAGCAGCTTCGACAGACACAATCAGCCCCAGCATTTT. Amino acids: CASSFDRHNQPQHF. The rearrangement links TRBV7-2 to TRBJ1-5, with D maybe TRBD1 (5 bases). This CDR3 is built from 14 residues. CDR1 SGHTA and CDR2 FQGNSA come from the germline V gene. Trimming took off 3 bases at V and 3 bases at J, with 9 bases between the two ends.

This chain joins TRBV14 and TRBJ2-1; 8 nucleotides agree with TRBD2. The CDR3 length is 18 residues. V lost 4 bases, J lost 5 bases, and 16 bases stayed unmatched. CDR1 and CDR2 from the germline V gene are SGHDN and FVKESK. In DNA form, the CDR3 reads TGTGCCAGCAGCCGTTCTCGGGGGTTAGCGGGACTAAACAATGAGCAGTTCTTC. This translates into CASSRSRGLAGLNNEQFF.

This clonotype was counted between two and nine times. J is TRBJ2-1 and V is TRBV6-2 or TRBV6-3; no clear D gene. This CDR3 comprises 16 residues. CDR1 MNHEY and CDR2 SVGEGT come from the germline V gene. With 6 bases removed from V and 7 bases from J, the gap between germline ends came to 22 bases. The CDR3 region is CASSSSSISGMNEQFF. In nucleotides, the CDR3 is TGTGCCAGCAGCTCGTCTTCTATCAGTGGGATGAATGAGCAGTTCTTC.

This clonotype showed up just a few times. The chain links TRBV5-1 to TRBJ2-3; 7 bases match TRBD2. Germline V gene lookup returns CDR1 SGHRS and CDR2 YFSETQ. This CDR3 comprises 15 residues. The ends lost 7 bases at V and 0 bases at J; junction bases unmatched: 8. CDR3 DNA sequence: TGCGCCAGCGCGCACAGGCGGGAGAGCACAGATACGCAGTATTTT. Its protein is CASAHRRESTDTQYF.

This clonotype was detected ten times or more. The chain links TRBV12-3 or TRBV12-4 to TRBJ2-3; perhaps TRBD1 as D (5 bases). The ends were cut back, 1 base at V and 5 bases at J, with 10 bases in the middle. This CDR3 has 14 amino acids. CDR3 coding DNA: TGTGCCAGCAGTTTAGACAGGACAAGAGATACGCAGTATTTT. This sequence encodes CASSLDRTRDTQYF.

CDR3 sequence (DNA): TGCAGTGCTAGTGTCCCGGGACTAGCGGGAGTAGAAGGTGAGCAGTTCTTC. This sequence encodes CSASVPGLAGVEGEQFF. This chain joins TRBV20-1 and TRBJ2-1; 14 nucleotides align to TRBD2. The V gene end was trimmed by 3 bases and the J gene end by 9 bases; junction bases not matched to a gene: 13. Germline CDR1 and CDR2: DFQATT and SNEGSKA (reference sequence). The CDR3 has 17 amino acids.

V usage is TRBV18 and J usage is TRBJ1-2, with 7 bases identical to TRBD1. The CDR3 is 16 amino acids. From germline, CDR1 is KGHSH and CDR2 LQKENI. The V gene end was trimmed by 3 bases and the J gene end by 0 bases; junction bases not matched to a gene: 7. The chain's CDR3 is CASSPIRDRANYGYTF. For the CDR3, the DNA is TGTGCCAGCTCACCTATAAGGGACAGAGCTAACTATGGCTACACCTTC.

This clonotype was counted a single time. This rearrangement joins TRBV28 to TRBJ2-1, with 10 bases lining up with TRBD1. Per germline, CDR1 MDHEN and CDR2 SYDVKM. This CDR3 comprises 15 residues. J was trimmed by 9 bases and V by 4 bases; bases with no gene match: 9. DNA of the CDR3: TGTGCCAGCAGTTCTCTGGGACAGGGGAATCGTGAGCAGTTCTTC. Translating gives CASSSLGQGNREQFF. Full variable domain (missing parts from reference TRBV28 and TRBJ2-1): DVKVTQSSRYLVKRTGEKVFLECVQDMDHENMFWYRQDPGLGLRLIYFSYDVKMKEKGDIPEGYSVSREKKERFSLILESASTNQTSMYLCASSSLGQGNREQFFGPGTRLTVL.

The J gene is TRBJ2-7, the V gene TRBV7-2; unclear D gene. The V gene's germline CDR1 is SGHTA and CDR2 FQGNSA. The CDR3 has 13 amino acids. V gave up 4 bases and J gave up 3 bases, with 10 bases separating them. This CDR3 is CASSSTLVYEQYF. CDR3 bases: TGTGCCAGCAGCTCGACTCTAGTCTACGAGCAGTACTTC.

The chain employs TRBV20-1 and TRBJ2-3; TRBD2 agrees at 13 bases. Germline V gives CDR1 DFQATT, CDR2 SNEGSKA (reference sequence). V shed 1 base, J shed 4 bases, and the junction held 2 bases outside the gene matches. The CDR3 is made up of 15 amino acids. The DNA for the CDR3 is TGCAGTGCTAGAGGGACTAGCGGGGGCCCAGATACGCAGTATTTT. Protein sequence: CSARGTSGGPDTQYF.

The chain carries TRBV7-9 and TRBJ2-2; D ambiguous. Germline V lookup: CDR1 SEHNR, CDR2 FQNEAQ (reference sequence). This CDR3 has 11 amino acids. V lost 5 bases, J lost 9 bases, and 7 bases lay in between. CDR3 coding DNA: TGTGCCAGCAGCCCCTTGCGGGAGCTGTTTTTT. Its protein product is CASSPLRELFF.

This chain's CDR3 is CASSLLINVPGSASYNEQFF. The CDR3 DNA reads as TGTGCCAGCAGTTTACTAATTAACGTACCGGGGTCCGCCTCCTACAATGAGCAGTTCTTC. V gene TRBV28 combines with J gene TRBJ2-1; TRBD2 might be the D (5 bases). This CDR3 is 20 amino acids long. CDR1 MDHEN and CDR2 SYDVKM come from the germline V gene. The ends were cut back, 2 bases at V and 0 bases at J, with 23 bases in the middle.

This clonotype appeared a few times. CDR3 in amino acids: CASSQYGEGGGSLYNEQFF. DNA of the CDR3: TGCGCCAGCAGCCAGTACGGAGAGGGAGGTGGGTCGCTCTACAATGAGCAGTTCTTC. The chain carries TRBV4-1 and TRBJ2-1; D may be TRBD2 (6 bases). CDR3 length equals 19 residues. V dropped 3 bases and J dropped 3 bases, with 24 bases sitting between them. From germline, CDR1 is MGHRA and CDR2 YSYEKL.

This clonotype was observed many times. In DNA, the CDR3 is TGCAGTGCGGAGATACGGGACGGAACCGGGGAGCTGTTTTTT. It specifies CSAEIRDGTGELFF. The V and J genes are TRBV20-1 and TRBJ2-2; perhaps D is TRBD1 or TRBD2 (5 bases each). Germline assignment: CDR1 DFQATT and CDR2 SNEGSKA (reference sequence). Between the trimmed V and J ends, which lost 6 bases and 5 bases, there was a span of 16 bases. There are 14 residues in the CDR3.

Concerning this clonotype itself: This sequence may be a read error, since a much larger clone differs from it by one base. The J gene is TRBJ1-1, the V gene TRBV11-2; possible D gene TRBD1, 6 bases. CDR1 and CDR2 from the germline V gene are SGHAT and FQNNGV. V lost 8 bases to trimming and J lost 2 bases, with 15 bases between them. CDR3 length: 14 amino acids. Here the CDR3 reads CASCPGEGNTEAFF. DNA of the CDR3: TGTGCCAGCTGTCCAGGGGAGGGAAACACTGAAGCTTTCTTT.

This clonotype was observed many times. V and J are TRBV29-1 and TRBJ2-7, with 8 positions matching TRBD2. In germline, CDR1 is SQVTM, CDR2 ANQGSEA. The CDR3 runs 14 residues. V lost 6 bases and J lost 2; bases outside the gene matches: 9. The CDR3 bases are TGCAGCGTCGGAGGCGGGAGGTCTCCCTACGAGCAGTACTTC. This encodes CSVGGGRSPYEQYF.

This clonotype was counted only a few times. This sequence joins TRBV7-9 and TRBJ2-1; D perhaps matches TRBD2 (6 bases). This CDR3 is built from 16 residues. The V end lost 3 bases, the J end lost 0 bases, and 12 bases lay between the germline ends. From germline, CDR1 is SEHNR and CDR2 FQNEAQ (reference sequence). CDR3 bases: TGTGCCAGCAGCTTCCCTAGCGAACACTCCTACAATGAGCAGTTCTTC. Its translation: CASSFPSEHSYNEQFF.

In nucleotides, the CDR3 is TGTGCTAGCAGCCCGTTGACTAGCGGGGGGACTTTCTCCTACGAGCAGTACGTC. It specifies CASSPLTSGGTFSYEQYV. The genes are TRBV7-7 and TRBJ2-7, with 13 nucleotides matching TRBD2. Germline V gene data show CDR1 as SSHAT and CDR2 as FNYEAQ (reference sequence). The CDR3 extends over 18 amino acids.

The rearrangement uses TRBV12-3 or TRBV12-4 and TRBJ1-1, with D possibly matching TRBD1 (5 bases). The CDR3 spans 14 residues. The V end lost 3 bases, the J end lost 4 bases, and 12 bases lay between the germline ends. The CDR3 coding sequence is TGTGCCAGCAGTTTTGGGGCTGTGCGCACTGAAGCTTTCTTT. As protein: CASSFGAVRTEAFF.